The next 30 T cell receptor beta chains were all read from a single sample in a study of beta chain features in type 1 diabetes (dated by TCRdb to 2016 to 2019). Overall results and qualifications from the work: Type 1 diabetes patients showed a moderate but significant shortening of TCRB CDR3 length in all four CD4+ subsets.

Library generation was performed with the immunoSEQ multiplex PCR assay. The entire isolated RNA was reverse transcribed using the High Capacity cDNA Reverse Transcription Kit, and thus expressed TCRB transcripts were sequenced. TCRdb retrieved this table from immuneACCESS and kept in-frame rearrangements only. Not all clones are present; in checked studies, unresolved V genes account for under half, and no reason is known for the remainder. The sample table lists under 20,000 clones, around 70% of them with a count of one. The leading ten clones occupy 0.79% of the sample. These receptors are not linked to any known antigen. Sequenced sample: stem cell memory CD4+ T cells from blood. This sample's cell subset or site label indicates: stem cell-like memory CD4+ T cells. The receptors derive from a man aged 25 to 45 with type 1 diabetes.

The chain links TRBV27 to TRBJ2-1, with D maybe TRBD1 (5 bases). This CDR3 comprises 17 residues. Trimming removed 8 bases from V and 0 bases from J, with 20 bases in between. CDR1 and CDR2 from the germline V gene are MNHEY and SMNVEV (reference sequence). CDR3 nucleotides: TGTGCCAGCTACTCGGCCCGACAGTTTGGCTCCTACAATGAGCAGTTCTTC. This gives the protein CASYSARQFGSYNEQFF.

The chain is built from TRBV6-6 and TRBJ2-4; D perhaps matches TRBD2 (6 bases). The V end lost 6 bases, the J end lost 3 bases, and 18 bases lay between the germline ends. Per germline, CDR1 MNHNY and CDR2 SVGAGI (reference sequence). This CDR3 is built from 16 residues. The CDR3 DNA is TGTGCCAGCAGCCCACTATGGTGGGAGGACAAAAACATTCAGTACTTC. Translated: CASSPLWWEDKNIQYF.

This clone has more than one count but fewer than ten. V and J are TRBV6-6 and TRBJ1-4, with TRBD1 identical over 7 bases. The V gene's germline CDR1 is MNHNY and CDR2 SVGAGI (reference sequence). The V segment lost 4 bases and the J segment 5 bases; nucleotides outside the gene matches: 7. The CDR3 is made up of 15 amino acids. The CDR3 DNA reads as TGTGCCAGCAGTTCCCCCACAGGGGTAAATGAAAAACTGTTTTTT. Protein: CASSSPTGVNEKLFF.

V gene TRBV2 combines with J gene TRBJ1-5; no reliable D call. Germline-derived CDR1 and CDR2 are SNHLY and FYNNEI. The CDR3 totals 13 residues. V lost 3 bases and J 3 bases, leaving 6 bases between the germline ends. The DNA of the CDR3 is TGTGCCAGCAGTGATCAGTCCAATCAGCCCCAGCATTTT. This sequence encodes CASSDQSNQPQHF.

The V gene is TRBV11-2, the J gene TRBJ2-7; D is possibly TRBD2 (6 bases). The CDR3 runs 14 residues. Trimming removed 5 bases from V and 0 bases from J, with 11 bases in between. Germline values: CDR1 SGHAT, CDR2 FQNNGV. Here the CDR3 reads CASSVGLLSYEQYF. For the CDR3, the DNA is TGTGCCAGCAGCGTGGGACTGCTCTCCTACGAGCAGTACTTC. Drawing the rest from reference TRBV11-2 and TRBJ2-7, the complete variable domain is EAGVAQSPRYKIIEKRQSVAFWCNPISGHATLYWYQQILGQGPKLLIQFQNNGVVDDSQLPKDRFSAERLKGVDSTLKIQPAKLEDSAVYLCASSVGLLSYEQYFGPGTRLTVT.

This clone was seen a single time. V usage is TRBV6-5 and J usage is TRBJ2-2; 8 bases match TRBD1. V trimming: 6 bases; J trimming: 5 bases; junction bases outside the gene matches: 2. Per the germline V gene, CDR1 is MNHEY and CDR2 is SVGAGI. The CDR3 spans 13 residues. CDR3 sequence: CASSRDRTGELFF. CDR3 sequence (DNA): TGTGCCAGCAGCCGGGACAGGACCGGGGAGCTGTTTTTT.

The DNA of the CDR3 is TGTGCCAGCAGCTTAAATCCTGGAGGGGAGACCCAGTACTTC. Protein: CASSLNPGGETQYF. This chain connects TRBV7-2 to TRBJ2-5, with a tentative D call TRBD2 (6 bases). Germline V CDR1 and CDR2: SGHTA, FQGNSA. Trimming cost V 2 bases and J 5 bases, with 12 bases left between them. The CDR3 extends over 14 amino acids.

The J gene is TRBJ1-2, the V gene TRBV2; 7 bases are a match to TRBD1. J gave up 3 bases and V 7 bases, and 20 bases lay outside the gene matches. The CDR3 runs to 18 residues. CDR1 and CDR2 (germline): SNHLY, FYNNEI. CDR3 region: CASTRTTGAGGVDYGYTF. DNA of the CDR3: TGTGCCAGCACGAGGACAACAGGGGCGGGCGGGGTCGACTATGGCTACACCTTC.

This clone has just one count. The chain uses TRBV11-1 and TRBJ1-1, with a weak D call TRBD1 (5 bases). This CDR3 is built from 15 residues. Per the germline V gene, CDR1 is SGHAT and CDR2 is FQDESV (reference sequence). The germline V and J ends were trimmed by 5 bases and 9 bases, with 22 bases remaining between them. CDR3 in amino acids: CASSLSEIQGKKAFF. CDR3 DNA: TGTGCCAGCAGCCTTTCGGAAATCCAGGGTAAGAAAGCTTTCTTT.

This chain joins TRBV18 and TRBJ1-6, with D unresolved. V shed 3 bases and J shed 0 bases, with 6 bases lying between them. CDR1 and CDR2 from the germline V gene are KGHSH and LQKENI. The CDR3 extends over 15 amino acids. The CDR3 loop is CASSPRSSYNSPLHF. The CDR3 nucleotides are TGTGCCAGCTCACCTAGGAGCTCCTATAATTCACCCCTCCACTTT.

This clone was seen only a few times. This sequence joins TRBV7-2 and TRBJ2-5; weak D call: TRBD1 (6 bases). Germline CDR1 is SGHTA and CDR2 is FQGNSA. Trimming cost V 5 bases and J 1 base, with 11 bases left between them. CDR3 length equals 14 residues. CDR3 loop: CASSPGAAQETQYF. In DNA form, the CDR3 reads TGTGCCAGCAGCCCAGGGGCCGCCCAAGAGACCCAGTACTTC. The variable domain in full, completed from reference TRBV7-2 and TRBJ2-5, reads GAGVSQSPSNKVTEKGKDVELRCDPISGHTALYWYRQSLGQGLEFLIYFQGNSAPDKSGLPSDRFSAERTGGSVSTLTIQRTQQEDSAVYLCASSPGAAQETQYFGPGTRLLVL.

This clone was counted between two and nine times. Here the CDR3 DNA reads TGTGCCAGCAGACCCATAGCCCGAAGCTACGAGCAGTACTTC. Its protein product is CASRPIARSYEQYF. The chain uses TRBV6-6 and TRBJ2-7; no clear D. The CDR3 extends over 14 amino acids. Germline V gene data show CDR1 as MNHNY and CDR2 as SVGAGI (reference sequence). V shed 6 bases and J shed 3 bases, with 15 bases lying between them.

J is TRBJ1-1 and V is TRBV4-3, with D tentatively TRBD1 (5 bases). CDR3 size: 13 residues. The germline gives CDR1 LGHNA, CDR2 YSLEER. Between the trimmed V and J ends, which lost 1 base and 6 bases, there was a span of 9 bases. The chain's CDR3 is CASSQVEGSEAFF. The CDR3 bases are TGCGCCAGCAGCCAAGTGGAGGGGTCTGAAGCTTTCTTT.

Worth noting for this clone: The same CDR3 arises from other DNA sequences in this sample as well. The chain employs TRBV18 and TRBJ1-1, with D maybe TRBD1 (6 bases). Germline CDR1 KGHSH, CDR2 LQKENI. Trimming removed 3 bases from V and 1 base from J, with 6 bases in between. The CDR3 has 13 residues. This chain's CDR3 is CASSPGQNTEAFF. CDR3 nucleotides: TGTGCCAGCTCACCGGGACAGAACACTGAAGCTTTCTTT.

V and J are TRBV5-1 and TRBJ1-1; D may be TRBD1 (5 bases). V shed 5 bases and J shed 3 bases, with 14 bases lying between them. The length of the CDR3 is 14 residues. Per the germline V gene, CDR1 is SGHRS and CDR2 is YFSETQ. This chain's CDR3 is CASRWQGSDTEAFF. CDR3 in DNA: TGCGCCAGCAGGTGGCAGGGATCCGACACTGAAGCTTTCTTT.

This rearrangement joins TRBV4-1 to TRBJ2-2; no reliable D call. The V gene lost 5 bases and the J gene lost 0 bases, with 7 bases spanning the gap. The CDR3 is 14 amino acids. Looked up from germline, CDR1 is MGHRA and CDR2 is YSYEKL. The CDR3 spells CASSAPTNTGELFF. The CDR3 DNA is TGCGCCAGCAGCGCTCCTACGAACACCGGGGAGCTGTTTTTT.

This sequence joins TRBV4-2 and TRBJ2-1; 9 bases fit TRBD2. Unmatched junction bases numbered 13, after V lost 0 bases and J lost 7 bases. Germline V gene lookup returns CDR1 LGHNA and CDR2 YNFKEQ. This CDR3 comprises 18 residues. The CDR3 loop reads CASSQEGPFASGVNEQFF. The DNA of the CDR3 is TGTGCCAGCAGCCAAGAAGGCCCATTTGCTAGCGGGGTGAATGAGCAGTTCTTC.

This clone was detected only a few times. The genes are TRBV29-1 and TRBJ2-7; TRBD2 is a possible D gene (5 bases). Trimming left V 7 bases short and J 5 bases short, with 18 bases between. The CDR3 contains 13 residues. Germline V gene sequence: CDR1 SQVTM, CDR2 ANQGSEA. CDR3 residues: CSGQTDSVHEQYF. The CDR3 DNA is TGCAGCGGGCAAACGGACTCGGTTCACGAGCAGTACTTC.

The chain employs TRBV28 and TRBJ1-6; D possibly corresponds to TRBD1 (5 bases). Germline values: CDR1 MDHEN, CDR2 SYDVKM. The CDR3 runs to 14 residues. The V end lost 4 bases, the J end lost 8 bases, and 12 bases lay between the germline ends. The CDR3 loop is CASSYQGGYSPLHF. Written as DNA, the CDR3 is TGTGCCAGCAGTTATCAGGGAGGCTATTCACCCCTCCACTTT. Full variable domain (rest looked up from reference TRBV28 and TRBJ1-6): DVKVTQSSRYLVKRTGEKVFLECVQDMDHENMFWYRQDPGLGLRLIYFSYDVKMKEKGDIPEGYSVSREKKERFSLILESASTNQTSMYLCASSYQGGYSPLHFGNGTRLTVT.

This rearrangement joins TRBV5-6 to TRBJ1-3; D unclear. This CDR3 comprises 16 residues. Germline CDR1 reads SGHDT; CDR2 reads YYEEEE. V lost 4 bases, J lost 0 bases, and 14 bases lay in between. CDR3 protein: CASSHTLQRSGNTIYF. The CDR3 DNA reads TGTGCCAGCAGCCACACCCTCCAACGCTCTGGAAACACCATATATTTT.

The chain couples TRBV2 to TRBJ1-6; TRBD1 matches 9 bases. CDR1 SNHLY and CDR2 FYNNEI come from the germline V gene. The CDR3 loop spans 15 amino acids. The V gene end was trimmed by 4 bases and the J gene end by 7 bases; junction bases not matched to a gene: 5. The chain's CDR3 is CASSVYGTGNSPLHF. CDR3 coding DNA: TGTGCCAGCAGTGTATATGGGACAGGGAATTCACCCCTCCACTTT.

This chain connects TRBV19 to TRBJ2-1, with 10 nucleotides matching TRBD1. The CDR3 runs to 13 residues. V was pared by 8 bases and J by 8 bases, with 6 bases of the junction left unmatched. CDR1 is LNHDA and CDR2 is SQIVND in the germline V gene (reference sequence). This CDR3 reads CASWDRGSHEQFF. CDR3 bases: TGTGCCAGTTGGGACAGGGGATCCCATGAGCAGTTCTTC.

The chain links TRBV7-3 to TRBJ2-2; the D gene is possibly TRBD2 (5 bases). Germline V lookup: CDR1 SGHTA, CDR2 FQGTGA. CDR3 length equals 13 residues. Trimming pared 2 bases from V and 6 bases from J, leaving 7 bases between. The DNA for the CDR3 is TGTGCCAGCAGCTTAGAGGGTGCCGGGGAGCTGTTTTTT. Translating it yields CASSLEGAGELFF.

A single count supports this clone. The V gene is TRBV2, the J gene TRBJ2-3; D may be TRBD1 (5 bases). CDR3 length: 12 residues. Trimming took off 5 bases at V and 4 bases at J, with 7 bases between the two ends. CDR1 is SNHLY, CDR2 FYNNEI, per germline. The CDR3 region is CASSRTPDTQYF. The CDR3, as DNA: TGTGCCAGCAGTCGGACACCAGATACGCAGTATTTT.

The chain is built from TRBV10-3 and TRBJ1-6; 8 bases fit TRBD1. The CDR3 runs 16 residues. After removal of 2 bases from V and 9 bases from J, the junction contained 9 bases not matched to a gene. Germline CDR1 ENHRY, CDR2 SYGVKD. CDR3 sequence reads: CAISESRTGSASPLHF. For the CDR3, the DNA is TGTGCCATCAGTGAGAGCCGGACAGGGTCTGCTTCACCCCTCCACTTT.

V is TRBV28 and J is TRBJ1-6; TRBD1 matches at 7 bases. Germline V gene lookup returns CDR1 MDHEN and CDR2 SYDVKM. The CDR3 extends over 16 amino acids. The J segment lost 7 bases and the V segment lost 5 bases, leaving 11 bases of the junction unmatched. The CDR3, as DNA: TGTGCCAGCAGTGTACACGCGGGACAGCAAAATTCACCCCTCCACTTT. Translating it yields CASSVHAGQQNSPLHF.

This clone was detected a few times. This chain uses TRBV4-2 with TRBJ2-6, with D possibly being TRBD2 (7 bases). In germline, CDR1 is LGHNA, CDR2 YNFKEQ. V was shortened by 0 bases and J by 2 bases, with 11 bases between the two germline ends. The CDR3 length is 17 residues. CDR3 nucleotides: TGTGCCAGCAGCCAAGATGGGGGGGGCACTGGGGCCAACGTCCTGACTTTC. Translation gives CASSQDGGGTGANVLTF.

The chain joins TRBV5-1 to TRBJ1-2, with unresolved D. The CDR3 loop spans 13 amino acids. Germline loops: CDR1 SGHRS, CDR2 YFSETQ. Trimming stripped 2 bases from V and 13 bases from J, with 18 bases between. Written as DNA, the CDR3 is TGCGCCAGCAGCTTATCGCAGGATGGATCTGTCACCTTC. This codes for CASSLSQDGSVTF.

This clone showed up just a few times. The CDR3 loop is CASSLLSAEAFF. The CDR3 DNA is TGTGCCAGCAGCCTACTGTCTGCTGAAGCTTTCTTT. The chain recombines TRBV28 with TRBJ1-1; D is ambiguous. Germline V gene sequence: CDR1 MDHEN, CDR2 SYDVKM. The V gene lost 6 bases and the J gene lost 6 bases, with 11 bases spanning the gap. CDR3 length: 12 amino acids.

V and J are TRBV6-6 and TRBJ2-5; possible D gene TRBD1, 5 bases. The V gene's germline CDR1 is MNHNY and CDR2 SVGAGI (reference sequence). CDR3 size: 16 residues. V shed 6 bases and J shed 2 bases, with 19 bases lying between them. The CDR3 reads CASRVRNGALQETQYF. CDR3 nucleotide sequence: TGTGCCAGCAGGGTACGAAATGGGGCACTACAAGAGACCCAGTACTTC.